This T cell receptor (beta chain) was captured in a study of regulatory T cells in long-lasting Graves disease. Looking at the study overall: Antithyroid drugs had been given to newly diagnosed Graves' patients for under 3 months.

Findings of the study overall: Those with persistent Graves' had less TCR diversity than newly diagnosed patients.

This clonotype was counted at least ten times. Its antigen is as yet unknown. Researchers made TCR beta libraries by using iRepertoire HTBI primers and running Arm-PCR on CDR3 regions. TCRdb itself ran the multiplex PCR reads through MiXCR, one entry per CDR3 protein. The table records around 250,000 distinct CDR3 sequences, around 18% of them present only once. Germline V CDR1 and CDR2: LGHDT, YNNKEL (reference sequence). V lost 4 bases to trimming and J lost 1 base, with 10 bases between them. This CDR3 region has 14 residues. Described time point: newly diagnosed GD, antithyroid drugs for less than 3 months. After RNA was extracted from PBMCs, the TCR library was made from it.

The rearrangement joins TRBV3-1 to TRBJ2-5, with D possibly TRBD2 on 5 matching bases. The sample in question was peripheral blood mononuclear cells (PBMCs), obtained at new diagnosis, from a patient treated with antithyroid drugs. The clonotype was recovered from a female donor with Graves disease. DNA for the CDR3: TGTGCCAGCAGCCCAGAGCGGATCCAAGAGACCCAGTACTTC. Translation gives CASSPERIQETQYF.